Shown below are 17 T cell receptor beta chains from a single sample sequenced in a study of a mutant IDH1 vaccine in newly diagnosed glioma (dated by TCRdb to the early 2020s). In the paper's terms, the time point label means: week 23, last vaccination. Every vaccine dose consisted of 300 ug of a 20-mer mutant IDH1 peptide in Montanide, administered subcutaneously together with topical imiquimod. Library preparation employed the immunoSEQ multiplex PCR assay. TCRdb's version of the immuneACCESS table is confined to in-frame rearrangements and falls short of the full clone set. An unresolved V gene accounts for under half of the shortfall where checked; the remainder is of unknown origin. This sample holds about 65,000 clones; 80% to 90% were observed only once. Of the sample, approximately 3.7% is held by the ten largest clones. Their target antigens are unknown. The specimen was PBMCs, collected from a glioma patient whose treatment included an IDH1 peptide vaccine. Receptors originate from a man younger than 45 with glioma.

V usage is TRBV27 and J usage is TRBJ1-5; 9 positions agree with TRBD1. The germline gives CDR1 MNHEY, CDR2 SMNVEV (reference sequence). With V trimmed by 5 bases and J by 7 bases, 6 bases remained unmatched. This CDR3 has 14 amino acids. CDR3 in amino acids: CASSQTGGRQPQHF. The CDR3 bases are TGTGCCAGCAGTCAAACAGGGGGCAGGCAGCCCCAGCATTTT.

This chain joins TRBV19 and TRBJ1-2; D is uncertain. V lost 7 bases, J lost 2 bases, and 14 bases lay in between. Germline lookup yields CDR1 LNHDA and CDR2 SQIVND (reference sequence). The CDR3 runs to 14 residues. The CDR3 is CASTRVDGNYGYTF. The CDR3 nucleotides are TGTGCCAGTACCCGCGTGGACGGGAACTATGGCTACACCTTC.

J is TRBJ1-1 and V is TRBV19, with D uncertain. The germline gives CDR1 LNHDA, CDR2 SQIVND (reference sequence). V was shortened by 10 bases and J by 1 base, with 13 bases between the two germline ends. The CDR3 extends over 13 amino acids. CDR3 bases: TGTGCCACCCAGAGGATATGGAACACTGAAGCTTTCTTT. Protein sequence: CATQRIWNTEAFF.

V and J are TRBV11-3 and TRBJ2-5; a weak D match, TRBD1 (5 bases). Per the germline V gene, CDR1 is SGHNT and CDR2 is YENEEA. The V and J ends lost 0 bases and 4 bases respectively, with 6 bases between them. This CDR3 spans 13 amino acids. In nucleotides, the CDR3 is TGTGCCAGCAGCTTAGAAGGGGCAGAGACCCAGTACTTC. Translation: CASSLEGAETQYF. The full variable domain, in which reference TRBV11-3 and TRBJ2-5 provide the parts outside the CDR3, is EAGVVQSPRYKIIEKKQPVAFWCNPISGHNTLYWYLQNLGQGPELLIRYENEEAVDDSQLPKDRFSAERLKGVDSTLKIQPAELGDSAVYLCASSLEGAETQYFGPGTRLLVL.

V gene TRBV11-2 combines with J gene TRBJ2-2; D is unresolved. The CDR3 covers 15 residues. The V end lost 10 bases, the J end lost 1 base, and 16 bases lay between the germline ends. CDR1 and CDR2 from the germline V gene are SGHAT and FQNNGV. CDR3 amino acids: CATGRIDGNTGELFF. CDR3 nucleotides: TGTGCCACCGGGCGAATTGACGGGAACACCGGGGAGCTGTTTTTT.

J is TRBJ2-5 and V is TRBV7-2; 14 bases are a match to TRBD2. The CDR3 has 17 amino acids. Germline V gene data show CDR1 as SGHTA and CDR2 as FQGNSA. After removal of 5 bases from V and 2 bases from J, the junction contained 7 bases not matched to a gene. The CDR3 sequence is CASSPGTSGGTQETQYF. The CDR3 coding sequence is TGTGCCAGCAGCCCCGGGACTAGCGGGGGCACACAAGAGACCCAGTACTTC.

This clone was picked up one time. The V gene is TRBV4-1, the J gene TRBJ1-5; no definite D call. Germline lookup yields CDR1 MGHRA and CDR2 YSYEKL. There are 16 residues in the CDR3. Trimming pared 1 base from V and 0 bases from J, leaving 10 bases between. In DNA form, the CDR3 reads TGCGCCAGCAGCCAAGTGATGGGGTCTAGCAATCAGCCCCAGCATTTT. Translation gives CASSQVMGSSNQPQHF.

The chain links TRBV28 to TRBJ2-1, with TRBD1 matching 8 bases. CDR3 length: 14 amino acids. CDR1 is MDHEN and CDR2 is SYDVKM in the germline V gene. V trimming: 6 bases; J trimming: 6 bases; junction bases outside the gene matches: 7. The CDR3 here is CASRDRDRTNEQFF. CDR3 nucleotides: TGTGCCAGCAGGGACCGGGACAGGACCAATGAGCAGTTCTTC.

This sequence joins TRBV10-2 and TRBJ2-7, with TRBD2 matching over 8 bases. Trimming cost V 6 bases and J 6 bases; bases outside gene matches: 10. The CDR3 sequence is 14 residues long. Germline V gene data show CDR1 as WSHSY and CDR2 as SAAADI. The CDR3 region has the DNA TGCGCCAGCAGAAAATCGGGGGGGCAAGGCGAGCAGTACTTC. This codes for CASRKSGGQGEQYF.

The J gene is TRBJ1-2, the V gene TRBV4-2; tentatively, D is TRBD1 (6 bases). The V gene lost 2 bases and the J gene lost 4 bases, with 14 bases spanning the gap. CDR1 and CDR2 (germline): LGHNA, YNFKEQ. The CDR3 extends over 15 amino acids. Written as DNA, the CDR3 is TGTGCCAGCAGCCAAAAGGCGGGGACATCCTATGGCTACACCTTC. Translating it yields CASSQKAGTSYGYTF.

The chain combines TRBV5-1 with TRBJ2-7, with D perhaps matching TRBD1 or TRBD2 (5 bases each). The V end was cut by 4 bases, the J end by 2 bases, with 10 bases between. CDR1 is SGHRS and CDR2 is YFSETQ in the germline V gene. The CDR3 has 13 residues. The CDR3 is CASSPRGTYEQYF. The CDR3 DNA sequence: TGCGCCAGCAGCCCCCGGGGCACCTACGAGCAGTACTTC. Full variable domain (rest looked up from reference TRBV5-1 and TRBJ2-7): KAGVTQTPRYLIKTRGQQVTLSCSPISGHRSVSWYQQTPGQGLQFLFEYFSETQRNKGNFPGRFSGRQFSNSRSEMNVSTLELGDSALYLCASSPRGTYEQYFGPGTRLTVT.

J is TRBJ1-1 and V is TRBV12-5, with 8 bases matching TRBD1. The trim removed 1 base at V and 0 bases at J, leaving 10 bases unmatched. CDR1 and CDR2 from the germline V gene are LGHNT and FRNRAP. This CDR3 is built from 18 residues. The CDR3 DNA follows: TGTGCTAGTGGTTTGGCCGACAGGGGAGGGGGCATGAACACTGAAGCTTTCTTT. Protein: CASGLADRGGGMNTEAFF.

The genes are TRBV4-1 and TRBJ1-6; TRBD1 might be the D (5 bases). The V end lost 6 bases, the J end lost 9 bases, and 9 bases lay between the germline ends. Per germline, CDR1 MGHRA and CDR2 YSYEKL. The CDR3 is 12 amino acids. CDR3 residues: CASSSGFSPLHF. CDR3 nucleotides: TGCGCCAGCAGTTCAGGGTTTTCACCCCTCCACTTT.

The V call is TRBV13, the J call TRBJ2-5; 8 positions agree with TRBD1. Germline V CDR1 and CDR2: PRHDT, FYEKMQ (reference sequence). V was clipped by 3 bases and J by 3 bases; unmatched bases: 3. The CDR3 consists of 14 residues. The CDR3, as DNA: TGTGCCAGCAGCTTGGTGGACAGGGAAGAGACCCAGTACTTC. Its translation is CASSLVDREETQYF. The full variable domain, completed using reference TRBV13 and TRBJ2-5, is AAGVIQSPRHLIKEKRETATLKCYPIPRHDTVYWYQQGPGQDPQFLISFYEKMQSDKGSIPDRFSAQQFSDYHSELNMSSLELGDSALYFCASSLVDREETQYFGPGTRLLVL.

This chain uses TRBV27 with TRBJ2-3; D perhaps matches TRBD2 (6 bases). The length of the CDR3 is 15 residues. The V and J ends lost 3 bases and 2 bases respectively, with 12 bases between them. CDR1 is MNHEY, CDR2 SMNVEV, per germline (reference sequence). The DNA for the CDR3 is TGTGCCAGCAGTTTGGAGGGGACCTTCACAGATACGCAGTATTTT. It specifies CASSLEGTFTDTQYF.

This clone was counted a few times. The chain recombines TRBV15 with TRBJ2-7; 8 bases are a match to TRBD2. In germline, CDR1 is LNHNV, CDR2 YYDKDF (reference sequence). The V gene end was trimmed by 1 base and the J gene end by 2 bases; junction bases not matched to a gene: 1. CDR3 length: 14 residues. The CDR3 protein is CATSRARGAYEQYF. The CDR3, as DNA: TGTGCCACCAGCAGAGCGCGGGGGGCCTACGAGCAGTACTTC.

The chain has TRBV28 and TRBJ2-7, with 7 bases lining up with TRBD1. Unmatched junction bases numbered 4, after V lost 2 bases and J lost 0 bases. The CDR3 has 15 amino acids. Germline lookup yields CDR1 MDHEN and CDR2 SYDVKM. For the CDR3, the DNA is TGTGCCAGCAGTTTACCGGGACAGATCTCCTACGAGCAGTACTTC. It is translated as CASSLPGQISYEQYF.